The 29 T cell receptor beta chains given below trace back to one sample, sequenced in a study of shared clonotypes between healthy human individuals. Here immunoSEQ multiplex PCR was the method, and the copy in TCRdb shows in-frame clones only, minus some. The sample shows almost 700,000 clones, 92% of them seen only once. CD45RO negativity and positive selection for CCR7 defined naive CD8 cells, a population that excluded terminally differentiated effector memory CD45RA+ cells. Sample: naive CD8+ T cells sorted from blood. The origin of the receptors is a man aged 30-40 years in good health.

V gene TRBV27 combines with J gene TRBJ2-1; 8 bases align to TRBD2. The CDR3 runs 14 residues. The V segment lost 6 bases and the J segment 9 bases; nucleotides outside the gene matches: 10. CDR1 and CDR2 from the germline V gene are MNHEY and SMNVEV (reference sequence). CDR3 bases: TGTGCCAGCAGCCGCAGCGGGAGCGCGCGTGAGCAGTTCTTC. Amino acid sequence: CASSRSGSAREQFF.

The rearrangement links TRBV2 to TRBJ2-1; D is possibly TRBD2 (7 bases). This CDR3 has 14 residues. The germline gives CDR1 SNHLY, CDR2 FYNNEI. V was pared by 8 bases and J by 5 bases, with 16 bases between. CDR3 sequence reads: CASGRGEGDNEQFF. Here the CDR3 DNA reads TGTGCCAGCGGTAGGGGGGAGGGGGACAATGAGCAGTTCTTC.

This clone was detected only once. This CDR3 is CASSLEQGVEKLFF. The CDR3 region has the DNA TGTGCCAGCAGCTTGGAACAGGGGGTCGAAAAACTGTTTTTT. The chain couples TRBV5-6 to TRBJ1-4; 8 bases line up with TRBD1. The trim removed 0 bases at V and 8 bases at J, leaving 3 bases unmatched. The CDR3 totals 14 residues. The germline V gene has CDR1 SGHDT and CDR2 YYEEEE.

The V call is TRBV29-1, the J call TRBJ2-1; 15 bases align to TRBD2. Trimming cost V 1 base and J 9 bases; bases outside gene matches: 4. CDR1 and CDR2 from the germline V gene are SQVTM and ANQGSEA. This CDR3 spans 15 amino acids. The CDR3 reads CSVEGEGLAGGEQFF. The CDR3 bases are TGCAGCGTTGAAGGGGAGGGACTAGCGGGAGGTGAGCAGTTCTTC.

V is TRBV2 and J is TRBJ1-4; 7 bases align to TRBD1. The germline gives CDR1 SNHLY, CDR2 FYNNEI. V shed 5 bases, J shed 5 bases, and the junction held 5 bases outside the gene matches. The CDR3 is 14 amino acids. The CDR3 spells CASSRDSLNEKLFF. The CDR3 bases are TGTGCCAGCAGTCGGGACAGTTTAAATGAAAAACTGTTTTTT.

This clone showed up just once. The rearrangement joins TRBV10-2 to TRBJ1-2; D remains ambiguous. CDR3 length equals 14 residues. In germline, CDR1 is WSHSY, CDR2 SAAADI. V lost 7 bases to trimming and J lost 4 bases, with 16 bases between them. The CDR3 here is CASTPATEVYGYTF. The CDR3 DNA reads TGCGCCAGCACCCCGGCTACAGAGGTCTATGGCTACACCTTC.

The V gene is TRBV27, the J gene TRBJ1-2, with unresolved D. The V and J ends lost 2 bases and 7 bases respectively, with 11 bases between them. This CDR3 comprises 13 residues. Germline V gene sequence: CDR1 MNHEY, CDR2 SMNVEV (reference sequence). The CDR3 DNA is TGTGCCAGCAGTTTACTCCGGGGAGCTGGCTACACCTTC. This codes for CASSLLRGAGYTF.

The CDR3 region has the DNA TGTGCCAGTAGTCTCTCGATCTCCTACGAGCAGTACTTC. This translates into CASSLSISYEQYF. The chain is built from TRBV19 and TRBJ2-7; D gene ambiguous. Germline CDR1 reads LNHDA; CDR2 reads SQIVND (reference sequence). The CDR3 is 13 residues long. Deletions cut 5 bases from V and 0 bases from J, with 8 bases between.

The rearrangement uses TRBV27 and TRBJ2-1, with 7 bases that match TRBD1. With 7 bases clipped from V and 3 bases from J, the junction kept 9 bases outside the gene matches. CDR3 length equals 15 residues. The germline CDR1 and CDR2 sequences are MNHEY and SMNVEV (reference sequence). CDR3 sequence: CASIPGQTIYNEQFF. The DNA for the CDR3 is TGTGCCAGCATTCCGGGACAGACCATCTACAATGAGCAGTTCTTC.

CDR3 protein: CASSLAGTELPYEQYF. CDR3 bases: TGTGCCAGCAGTTTAGCCGGGACAGAGCTTCCCTACGAGCAGTACTTC. This rearrangement joins TRBV27 to TRBJ2-7, with TRBD1 matching over 7 bases. The germline V gene has CDR1 MNHEY and CDR2 SMNVEV (reference sequence). After removal of 2 bases from V and 2 bases from J, the junction contained 9 bases not matched to a gene. This CDR3 region has 16 residues.

This chain connects TRBV13 to TRBJ2-5; D might be TRBD1 (6 bases). This CDR3 spans 12 amino acids. The germline V gene has CDR1 PRHDT and CDR2 FYEKMQ (reference sequence). The germline V and J ends were trimmed by 5 bases and 7 bases, with 11 bases remaining between them. CDR3 sequence: CASSPGTRTQYF. In DNA, the CDR3 is TGTGCCAGCAGCCCAGGGACACGGACCCAGTACTTC.

V usage is TRBV27 and J usage is TRBJ2-5, with 7 positions matching TRBD2. The CDR3 is made up of 14 amino acids. The ends lost 5 bases at V and 2 bases at J; junction bases unmatched: 5. Germline CDR1 is MNHEY and CDR2 is SMNVEV (reference sequence). CDR3 bases: TGTGCCAGCAGTACCCCGGGGGGACAAGAGACCCAGTACTTC. The encoded protein is CASSTPGGQETQYF.

The chain recombines TRBV7-9 with TRBJ2-1; D is unclear. Germline CDR1 reads SEHNR; CDR2 reads FQNEAQ (reference sequence). V was cut by 2 bases and J by 2 bases, with 10 bases left in between. The CDR3 runs 15 residues. This CDR3 is CASSLKGQTYNEQFF. The CDR3 coding sequence is TGTGCCAGCAGCTTAAAGGGTCAGACCTACAATGAGCAGTTCTTC.

The chain joins TRBV2 to TRBJ1-5; D is uncertain. V lost 6 bases and J 4 bases, leaving 7 bases between the germline ends. The CDR3 totals 12 residues. The germline V gene encodes CDR1 SNHLY and CDR2 FYNNEI. The CDR3 reads CASRNQNQPQHF. The DNA of the CDR3 is TGTGCCAGCAGGAACCAAAATCAGCCCCAGCATTTT.

The chain couples TRBV11-2 to TRBJ2-1, with 10 bases aligning to TRBD2. The CDR3 covers 17 residues. Germline CDR1 SGHAT, CDR2 FQNNGV. V shed 0 bases and J 0 bases; nucleotides not matched to a gene: 2. CDR3 sequence reads: CASSLDPSGSSYNEQFF. In nucleotides, the CDR3 is TGTGCCAGCAGCTTAGATCCTAGCGGGAGCTCCTACAATGAGCAGTTCTTC.

This clone was found once. The chain is built from TRBV29-1 and TRBJ1-5; D gene uncertain. The CDR3 consists of 14 residues. Trimming pared 8 bases from V and 3 bases from J, leaving 17 bases between. Germline V gene sequence: CDR1 SQVTM, CDR2 ANQGSEA. CDR3 DNA: TGCAGCTCCACCCGAGTAGGGAACAATCAGCCCCAGCATTTT. This translates into CSSTRVGNNQPQHF.

The gene calls are TRBV7-9 and TRBJ2-3; TRBD2 might be the D (6 bases). From germline, CDR1 is SEHNR and CDR2 FQNEAQ (reference sequence). The CDR3 has 16 residues. V was pared by 6 bases and J by 5 bases, with 21 bases between. The CDR3 region has the DNA TGTGCCAGCAGATCCCTGGGGTCGGGAGAGAGAGATACGCAGTATTTT. Translating it yields CASRSLGSGERDTQYF.

The rearrangement links TRBV7-3 to TRBJ2-3, with TRBD2 matching 7 bases. V was pared by 6 bases and J by 4 bases, with 10 bases of the junction left unmatched. This CDR3 comprises 15 residues. Germline CDR1 reads SGHTA; CDR2 reads FQGTGA. This CDR3 is CASSPFAGVSDTQYF. The CDR3 DNA is TGTGCCAGCAGTCCCTTCGCGGGAGTCTCAGATACGCAGTATTTT.

The CDR3 coding sequence is TGTGCCAGCAGCGTAAATCAGGGGAACTCCAATTGGGAGACCGGGGAGCTGTTTTTT. Its protein product is CASSVNQGNSNWETGELFF. The genes are TRBV9 and TRBJ2-2; TRBD1 might be the D (6 bases). The CDR3 runs 19 residues. The germline V gene has CDR1 SGDLS and CDR2 YYNGEE. Trimming left V 1 base short and J 5 bases short, with 24 bases between.

On this clone: This same CDR3 is encoded by further DNA sequences in the sample. The chain joins TRBV29-1 to TRBJ1-1; D is uncertain. The CDR3 has 11 amino acids. Germline V CDR1 and CDR2: SQVTM, ANQGSEA. The ends were cut back, 6 bases at V and 0 bases at J, with 5 bases in the middle. DNA for the CDR3: TGCAGCGTCGGGTTGAACACTGAAGCTTTCTTT. It yields the protein CSVGLNTEAFF.

This clone was recorded once. The chain uses TRBV27 and TRBJ1-1; weak D call: TRBD1 (6 bases). This CDR3 has 14 amino acids. Germline values: CDR1 MNHEY, CDR2 SMNVEV (reference sequence). The V gene lost 8 bases and the J gene lost 6 bases, with 19 bases spanning the gap. The CDR3 region has the DNA TGTGCCAGCCTCGGGCAGGGGTTCGTAGCTGAAGCTTTCTTT. It encodes CASLGQGFVAEAFF.

The chain combines TRBV7-9 with TRBJ2-7; D is perhaps TRBD1 (6 bases). V shed 5 bases and J shed 6 bases, with 20 bases lying between them. CDR1 and CDR2 (germline): SEHNR, FQNEAQ (reference sequence). The CDR3 has 15 residues. The CDR3 bases are TGTGCCAGCAGCGGGAAGGGGGTAGGGGTTGGCGAGCAGTACTTC. The encoded protein is CASSGKGVGVGEQYF. Filled out from reference TRBV7-9 and TRBJ2-7, the complete variable domain reads DTGVSQNPRHKITKRGQNVTFRCDPISEHNRLYWYRQTLGQGPEFLTYFQNEAQLEKSRLLSDRFSAERPKGSFSTLEIQRTEQGDSAMYLCASSGKGVGVGEQYFGPGTRLTVT.

V and J are TRBV28 and TRBJ2-5, with TRBD1 matching 7 bases. CDR3 length: 14 amino acids. Germline assignment: CDR1 MDHEN and CDR2 SYDVKM. The J segment lost 5 bases and the V segment lost 4 bases, leaving 7 bases of the junction unmatched. As DNA, the CDR3 is TGTGCCAGCAGTTCCAGGGGGTCTAAGGAGACCCAGTACTTC. This translates into CASSSRGSKETQYF.

The CDR3 region is CASSSFLIAGEETQYF. CDR3 in DNA: TGTGCCAGCAGCTCCTTTTTGATAGCGGGAGAGGAGACCCAGTACTTC. J is TRBJ2-5 and V is TRBV7-9; the match to TRBD2 covers 9 bases. The germline V gene encodes CDR1 SEHNR and CDR2 FQNEAQ (reference sequence). The J segment lost 5 bases and the V segment lost 4 bases, leaving 11 bases of the junction unmatched. There are 16 residues in the CDR3.

V usage is TRBV7-9 and J usage is TRBJ2-5; 7 nucleotides line up with TRBD1. With 7 bases clipped from V and 3 bases from J, the junction kept 11 bases outside the gene matches. CDR1 SEHNR and CDR2 FQNEAQ come from the germline V gene (reference sequence). This CDR3 has 15 residues. The CDR3 sequence: CASINRGHPKETQYF. The CDR3 region has the DNA TGTGCCAGCATCAACAGGGGCCACCCTAAAGAGACCCAGTACTTC.

The genes are TRBV28 and TRBJ2-5; 11 nucleotides agree with TRBD1. The CDR3 contains 16 residues. V was pared by 5 bases and J by 5 bases, with 10 bases of the junction left unmatched. Germline V lookup: CDR1 MDHEN, CDR2 SYDVKM. The CDR3 here is CASSQTIGTGGETQYF. The CDR3, as DNA: TGTGCCAGCAGTCAGACGATCGGGACAGGGGGTGAGACCCAGTACTTC.

Note on this clone: This sample includes further DNA sequences coding for the same CDR3. The CDR3, as DNA: TGTGCCAGCAGCCCGGGACAGGGAGGCTATGGCTACACCTTC. It encodes CASSPGQGGYGYTF. The chain carries TRBV2 and TRBJ1-2, with 9 bases that match TRBD1. Germline V gene lookup returns CDR1 SNHLY and CDR2 FYNNEI. CDR3 length: 14 amino acids. After removal of 6 bases from V and 4 bases from J, the junction contained 6 bases not matched to a gene.

The chain carries TRBV5-4 and TRBJ2-1, with D maybe TRBD1 (6 bases). CDR1 and CDR2 (germline): SGHNT, YYREEE (reference sequence). This CDR3 region has 14 residues. The germline V and J ends were trimmed by 2 bases and 0 bases, with 6 bases remaining between them. CDR3 bases: TGTGCCAGCAGCTTACAGGGCTCCTACAATGAGCAGTTCTTC. Translation: CASSLQGSYNEQFF. Drawing the rest from reference TRBV5-4 and TRBJ2-1, the complete variable domain is ETGVTQSPTHLIKTRGQQVTLRCSSQSGHNTVSWYQQALGQGPQFIFQYYREEENGRGNFPPRFSGLQFPNYSSELNVNALELDDSALYLCASSLQGSYNEQFFGPGTRLTVL.

This clone was seen only once. The gene calls are TRBV28 and TRBJ2-2; D remains ambiguous. The CDR3 extends over 14 amino acids. Germline V gene lookup returns CDR1 MDHEN and CDR2 SYDVKM. V dropped 3 bases and J dropped 5 bases, with 10 bases sitting between them. This CDR3 is CASSLSLGTGELFF. The DNA for the CDR3 is TGTGCCAGCAGTTTGTCATTGGGGACCGGGGAGCTGTTTTTT. Combining the CDR3 with reference TRBV28 and TRBJ2-2 gives the whole variable domain DVKVTQSSRYLVKRTGEKVFLECVQDMDHENMFWYRQDPGLGLRLIYFSYDVKMKEKGDIPEGYSVSREKKERFSLILESASTNQTSMYLCASSLSLGTGELFFGEGSRLTVL.